This T cell receptor beta chain comes out of a study of shared clonotypes between healthy human individuals. Trimming shortened V by 6 bases and J by 6 bases, and 11 bases separated the two germline ends. The CDR3 is made up of 12 amino acids. Germline V gene sequence: CDR1 MDHEN, CDR2 SYDVKM. Study findings and constraints: Sampling covered nothing but blood. Tissue TCR repertoires likely differ from those found in blood. An anticipated effect of sequencing depth on clonotype sharing among donors was recognized.

Approximately 32,000 T cell genomes, or approximately 300 ng DNA, went into unsorted PBMC replicate PCRs. The method was immunoSEQ multiplex PCR; TCRdb's version includes in-frame clones alone and lacks a portion of them. This sample yields fewer than 550,000 clones, of which about 75% are seen a single time; roughly an eighth belongs to the top ten. About this clone: Its antigen remains unidentified.

Sequences were obtained from PBMCs. The V and J genes are TRBV28 and TRBJ1-1, with D unresolved. The sequence came from a woman aged 40 to 50 in good health. Some clones in this sample may be carry-over from other donors' samples. CDR3 loop: CASRIQVSEAFF. CDR3 DNA: TGTGCCAGCAGGATTCAGGTTTCTGAAGCTTTCTTT. Variable domain in full (rest from reference TRBV28 and TRBJ1-1): DVKVTQSSRYLVKRTGEKVFLECVQDMDHENMFWYRQDPGLGLRLIYFSYDVKMKEKGDIPEGYSVSREKKERFSLILESASTNQTSMYLCASRIQVSEAFFGQGTRLTVV.